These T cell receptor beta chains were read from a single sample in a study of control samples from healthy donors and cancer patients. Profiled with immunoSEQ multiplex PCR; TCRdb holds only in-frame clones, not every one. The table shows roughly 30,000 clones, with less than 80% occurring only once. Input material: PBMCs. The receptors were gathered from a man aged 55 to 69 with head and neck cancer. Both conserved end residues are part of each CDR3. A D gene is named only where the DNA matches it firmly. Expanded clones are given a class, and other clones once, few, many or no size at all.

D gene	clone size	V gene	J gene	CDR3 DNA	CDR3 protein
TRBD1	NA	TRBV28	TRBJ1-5	TGTGCCAGCAGTGGGGGACAGTGGGAGTCTCAGCCCCAGCATTTT	CASSGGQWESQPQHF
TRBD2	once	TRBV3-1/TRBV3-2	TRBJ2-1	TGTGCCAGCAGCCTAGCGGGGGCTTACAATGAGCAGTTCTTC	CASSLAGAYNEQFF
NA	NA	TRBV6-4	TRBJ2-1	TGTGCCAGCAGTCGGGACTCCTACAATGAGCAGTTCTTC	CASSRDSYNEQFF
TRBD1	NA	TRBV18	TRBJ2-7	TGTGCCAGCTCACCGGGACAGGGTCCCTACGAGCAGTACTTC	CASSPGQGPYEQYF
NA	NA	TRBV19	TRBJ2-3	TGTGCCAGTACCCATGGCGGCGGTAGATCAGATACGCAGTATTTT	CASTHGGGRSDTQYF
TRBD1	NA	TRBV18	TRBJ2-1	TGTGCCAGCTCACCATACACCGGGACAGGGGTCAGTGAGCAGTTCTTC	CASSPYTGTGVSEQFF
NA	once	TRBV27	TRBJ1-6	TGTGCCAGCAGTTTATCCCCCTCCTATAATTCACCCCTCCACTTT	CASSLSPSYNSPLHF
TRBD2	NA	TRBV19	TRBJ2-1	TGTGCCAGTAGCTGGGGGGGTAGCTCCTACAATGAGCAGTTCTTC	CASSWGGSSYNEQFF
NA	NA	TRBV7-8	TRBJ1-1	TGTGCCAGCAGCTCGGGTCGAAGGATAGGACGGAGCACTGAAGCTTTCTTT	CASSSGRRIGRSTEAFF
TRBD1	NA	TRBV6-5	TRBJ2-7	TGTGCCAGCCCATCGACAGGGTTCGGAGACGAGCAGTACTTC	CASPSTGFGDEQYF
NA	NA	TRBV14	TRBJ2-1	TGTGCCAGCAGCCAAGATGAGGTACCTAGAGATTACAATGAGCAGTTCTTC	CASSQDEVPRDYNEQFF
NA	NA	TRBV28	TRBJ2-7	TGTGCTAGCGCCCGTTCCTACGAGCAGTACTTC	CASARSYEQYF
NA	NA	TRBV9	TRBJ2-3	TGTGCCAGCAGCGTAGCTGGGGCCGCAGATACGCAGTATTTT	CASSVAGAADTQYF
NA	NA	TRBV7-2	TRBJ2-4	TGTGCCAGCAGCTTAGACTGGGGAGACATTCAGTACTTC	CASSLDWGDIQYF
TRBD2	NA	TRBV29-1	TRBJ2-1	TGCAGCGTACCTACTAGCGGGAGGGATAAACGGTCTGAGCAGTTCTTC	CSVPTSGRDKRSEQFF
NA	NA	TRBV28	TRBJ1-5	TGTGCCAGCAGTGTCCAGGTTGGATTGGGAAATCAGCCCCAGCATTTT	CASSVQVGLGNQPQHF
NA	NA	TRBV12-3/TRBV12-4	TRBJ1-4	TGTGCCAGCAGTCCCCCCCTCGGAAAACTGTTTTTT	CASSPPLGKLFF
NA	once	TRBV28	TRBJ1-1	TGTGCCAGCAGTCCGACAGTGTTCGGCACTGAAGCTTTCTTT	CASSPTVFGTEAFF
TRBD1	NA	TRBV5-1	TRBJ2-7	TGCGCCAGCAGCTTGCTTCCCGGGACAGGGGGCAGGGAGCAGTACTTC	CASSLLPGTGGREQYF
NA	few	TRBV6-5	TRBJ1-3	TGTGCCAGCAGTTACTCCGGACAGATCTCTGGAAACACCATATATTTT	CASSYSGQISGNTIYF
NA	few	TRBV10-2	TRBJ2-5	TGCGCCAGCAGTGAGTCTCCCCCGCGCTACGGGGCCAGAGGGACCCAGTACTTC	CASSESPPRYGARGTQYF
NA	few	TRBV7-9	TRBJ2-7	TGTGCCAGCAGCTTAGAGGCCTACGAGCAGTACTTC	CASSLEAYEQYF
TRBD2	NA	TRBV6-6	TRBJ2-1	TGTGCCAGCAGTCCCCCTTTGGAAGCGGGAGGAGACAATGAGCAGTTCTTC	CASSPPLEAGGDNEQFF
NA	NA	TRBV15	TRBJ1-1	TGTGCCACCAGCAGAGATTGGTCGAACACTGAAGCTTTCTTT	CATSRDWSNTEAFF
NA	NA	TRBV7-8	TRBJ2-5	TGTGCCAGCAGCCCAAAAGAAGGGGGGGAGACCCAGTACTTC	CASSPKEGGETQYF
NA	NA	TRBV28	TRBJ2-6	TGTGCCAGCAGCTCCACCCCCCTAGGACGGAGCTCTGGGGCCAACGTCCTGACTTTC	CASSSTPLGRSSGANVLTF
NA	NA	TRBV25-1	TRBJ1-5	TGTGCCAGCAGTGGGTACCAGTCCAGCAATCAGCCCCAGCATTTT	CASSGYQSSNQPQHF
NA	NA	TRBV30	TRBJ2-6	TGTGCCTGGAGTGTAGTTCGCTCTGGGGCCAACGTCCTGACTTTC	CAWSVVRSGANVLTF
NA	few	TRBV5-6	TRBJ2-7	TGTGCCAGCAGCGGGGGACGGTACGAGCAGTACTTC	CASSGGRYEQYF